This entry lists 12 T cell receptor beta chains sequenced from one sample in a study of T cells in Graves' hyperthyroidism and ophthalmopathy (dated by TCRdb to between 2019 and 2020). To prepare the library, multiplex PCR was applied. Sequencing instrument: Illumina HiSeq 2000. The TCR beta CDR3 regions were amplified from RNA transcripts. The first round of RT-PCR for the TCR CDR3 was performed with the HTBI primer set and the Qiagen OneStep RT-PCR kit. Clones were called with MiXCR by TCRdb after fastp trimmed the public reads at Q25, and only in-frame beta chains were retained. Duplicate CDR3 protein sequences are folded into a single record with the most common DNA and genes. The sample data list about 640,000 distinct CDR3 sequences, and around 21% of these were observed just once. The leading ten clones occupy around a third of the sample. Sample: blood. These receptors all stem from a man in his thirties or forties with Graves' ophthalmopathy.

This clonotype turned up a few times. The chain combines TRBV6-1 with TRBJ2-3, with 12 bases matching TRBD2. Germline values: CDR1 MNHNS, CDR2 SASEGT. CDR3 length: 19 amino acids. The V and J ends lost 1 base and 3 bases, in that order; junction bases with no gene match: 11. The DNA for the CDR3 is TGTGCCAGCAGTGAAGTCCCCCCCCTAGCGGGAGGGCCTACAGATACGCAGTATTTT. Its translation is CASSEVPPLAGGPTDTQYF.

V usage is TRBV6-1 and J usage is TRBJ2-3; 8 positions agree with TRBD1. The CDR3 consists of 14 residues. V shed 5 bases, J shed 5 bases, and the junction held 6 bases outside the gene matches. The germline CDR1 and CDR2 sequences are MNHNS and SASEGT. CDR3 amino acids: CASSKTGDEDTQYF. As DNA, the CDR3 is TGTGCCAGCAGTAAGACAGGGGATGAAGATACGCAGTATTTT.

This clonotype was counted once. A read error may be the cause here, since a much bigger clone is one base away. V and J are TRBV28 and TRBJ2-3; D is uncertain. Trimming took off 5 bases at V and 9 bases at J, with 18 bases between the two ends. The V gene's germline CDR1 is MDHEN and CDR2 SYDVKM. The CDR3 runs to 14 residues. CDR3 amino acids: CASSPENITSTQYF. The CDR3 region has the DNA TGTGCCAGCAGTCCGGAAAACATCACCTCGACGCAGTATTTT.

CDR3: CAISPAPGHYNSPLHF. The CDR3 DNA is TGTGCCATCAGCCCAGCTCCGGGACACTATAATTCACCCCTCCACTTT. The rearrangement uses TRBV10-3 and TRBJ1-6; possibly TRBD1 for D (6 bases). The V end was cut by 6 bases, the J end by 3 bases, with 15 bases between. The CDR3 consists of 16 residues. Germline values: CDR1 ENHRY, CDR2 SYGVKD.

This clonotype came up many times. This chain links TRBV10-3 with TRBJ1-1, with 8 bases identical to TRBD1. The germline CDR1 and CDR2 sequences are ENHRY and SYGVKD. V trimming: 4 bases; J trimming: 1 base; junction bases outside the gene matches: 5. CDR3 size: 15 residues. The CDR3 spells CAISARGQGNTEAFF. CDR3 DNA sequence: TGTGCCATCAGTGCAAGAGGACAGGGGAACACTGAAGCTTTCTTT.

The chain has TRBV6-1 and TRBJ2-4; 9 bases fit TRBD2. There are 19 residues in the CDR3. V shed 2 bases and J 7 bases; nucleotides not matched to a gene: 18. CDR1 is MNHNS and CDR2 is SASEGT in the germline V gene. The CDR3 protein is CASSETPNRLAGRGNIQYF. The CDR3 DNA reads TGTGCCAGCAGTGAAACCCCCAACCGGCTAGCGGGACGAGGGAACATTCAGTACTTC.

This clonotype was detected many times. Here the CDR3 DNA reads TGCGCCAGCAGCCGCTTGCCACAGGGCGCGAACACTGAAGCTTTCTTT. Amino acid sequence: CASSRLPQGANTEAFF. The chain combines TRBV5-1 with TRBJ1-1, with D perhaps matching TRBD1 (6 bases). The germline gives CDR1 SGHRS, CDR2 YFSETQ. The CDR3 contains 16 residues. V was shortened by 4 bases and J by 1 base, with 17 bases between the two germline ends. Full variable domain (rest looked up from reference TRBV5-1 and TRBJ1-1): KAGVTQTPRYLIKTRGQQVTLSCSPISGHRSVSWYQQTPGQGLQFLFEYFSETQRNKGNFPGRFSGRQFSNSRSEMNVSTLELGDSALYLCASSRLPQGANTEAFFGQGTRLTVV.

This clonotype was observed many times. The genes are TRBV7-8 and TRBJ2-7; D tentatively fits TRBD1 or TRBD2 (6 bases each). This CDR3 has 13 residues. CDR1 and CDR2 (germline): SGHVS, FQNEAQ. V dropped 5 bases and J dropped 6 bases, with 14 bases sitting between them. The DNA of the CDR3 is TGTGCCAGCAGCCTCCGGGGGCCCTCCGAGCAGTACTTC. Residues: CASSLRGPSEQYF.

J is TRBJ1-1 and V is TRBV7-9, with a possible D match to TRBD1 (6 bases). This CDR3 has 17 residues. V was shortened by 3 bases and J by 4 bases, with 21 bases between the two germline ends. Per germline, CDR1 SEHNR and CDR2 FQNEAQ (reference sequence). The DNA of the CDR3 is TGTGCCAGCAGCTTCGAGGGGGGGGGGGTCTTGGGCACTGAAGCTTTCTTT. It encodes CASSFEGGGVLGTEAFF.

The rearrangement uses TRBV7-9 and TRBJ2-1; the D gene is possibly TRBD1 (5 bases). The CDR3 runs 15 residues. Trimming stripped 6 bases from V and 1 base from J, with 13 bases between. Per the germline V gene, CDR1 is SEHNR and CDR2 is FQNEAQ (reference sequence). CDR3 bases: TGTGCCAGCAGTTTACTACAGGCGTCCTACAATGAGCAGTTCTTC. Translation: CASSLLQASYNEQFF.

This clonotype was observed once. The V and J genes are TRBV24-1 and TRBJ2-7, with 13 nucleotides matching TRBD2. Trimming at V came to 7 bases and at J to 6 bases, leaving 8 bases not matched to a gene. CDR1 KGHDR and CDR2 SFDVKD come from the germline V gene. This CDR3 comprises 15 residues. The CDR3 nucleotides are TGTGCCACCAGCTTCCCGGGACTAGCGGGACTCGAGCAGTACTTC. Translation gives CATSFPGLAGLEQYF.

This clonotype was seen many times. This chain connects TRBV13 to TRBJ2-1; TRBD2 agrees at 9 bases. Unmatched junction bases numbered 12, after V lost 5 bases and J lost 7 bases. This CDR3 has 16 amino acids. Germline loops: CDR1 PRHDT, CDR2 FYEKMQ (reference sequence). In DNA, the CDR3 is TGTGCCAGCAGCCTATTAAGCGGGAGGTCCGGGAATGAGCAGTTCTTC. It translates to CASSLLSGRSGNEQFF.